The sample holds many counts of the clone carrying this TCR beta chain. What it binds is not known. In TCRdb, the 5' RACE reads were re-called with MiXCR into one record per CDR3 protein. The table shows approximately 69,000 distinct CDR3 sequences, with around 5% occurring only once. Germline V gives CDR1 SGHRS, CDR2 YFSETQ. CDR3 length: 15 amino acids. The ends were cut back, 0 bases at V and 3 bases at J, with 12 bases in the middle. This sample was taken from a study of T cells after yellow fever vaccination. General study results and limits: The presence of abundant clonotypes contaminating from the bulk population was possible in FACS-sorted repertoires.

The receptor was derived from a man aged 18 to 29 who received the YFV17D yellow fever vaccine. V usage is TRBV5-1 and J usage is TRBJ1-2; D gene unclear. The sample consisted of CD4+ T cells sorted from PBMCs, taken less than 16 days after the first yellow fever vaccination. The CDR3 region has the DNA TGCGCCAGCAGCTTGGGGCCAGCACGGCACTATGGCTACACCTTC. It specifies CASSLGPARHYGYTF.